This entry describes one TCR beta chain. This sample was taken from a study of T cell responses to AZD1222 COVID-19 vaccine. Germline V lookup: CDR1 SGHKS, CDR2 YYEKEE (reference sequence). The V gene lost 6 bases and the J gene lost 2 bases, with 15 bases spanning the gap. This CDR3 is built from 14 residues. Method: immunoSEQ multiplex PCR; TCRdb's copy keeps in-frame clones and lacks some. The sample holds 100,000 to 150,000 clones, 88% seen once. The sequences come from peripheral blood, collected on day 0 of MenACWY control vaccination. This TCR came from an adult in good health. The chain employs TRBV5-5 and TRBJ2-7, with D perhaps matching TRBD1 (5 bases). DNA of the CDR3: TGTGCCAGCACCCAGGGTATGGGGCCCTACGAGCAGTACTTC. This sequence encodes CASTQGMGPYEQYF. The full variable domain, completed using reference TRBV5-5 and TRBJ2-7, is DAGVTQSPTHLIKTRGQQVTLRCSPISGHKSVSWYQQVLGQGPQFIFQYYEKEERGRGNFPDRFSARQFPNYSSELNVNALLLGDSALYLCASTQGMGPYEQYFGPGTRLTVT.